This is a list of T cell receptor beta chains from one sample in a study of early T cells in non-severe SARS-CoV-2 infection. One entry per CDR3 protein results from TCRdb running MiXCR on the 5' RACE reads. The top ten hold around 5% of the sample, which has 76,000 or so distinct CDR3 sequences, about 11% seen once. The sequenced material came from whole blood. The receptor source for this set is an adult who was a healthcare worker with PCR-confirmed SARS-CoV-2 infection or an uninfected control (not recorded which). CDR3s include the opening cysteine and the closing phenylalanine or tryptophan. D genes are given only for firm matches. Rows give clone size only sometimes, using once, few, many, or a class for an expanded clone.

TGCAGCGTTGAAGATTGGACACCTAGGCAAGAGACCCAGTACTTC | CSVEDWTPRQETQYF | TRBJ2-5 | many | TRBV29-1 | -
TGTGCCAGCAGCGCCAGGGGAAGACAAGAGACCCAGTACTTC | CASSARGRQETQYF | TRBJ2-5 | few | TRBV9 | -
TGTGCCAGCAGCCTGACAGGGGGCAGGGGGCGTTACGAGCAGTACTTC | CASSLTGGRGRYEQYF | TRBJ2-7 | few | TRBV3-1 | TRBD1
TGTGCCAGCACCTACGTGACGGGGAGATGGGACACTGAAGCTTTCTTT | CASTYVTGRWDTEAFF | TRBJ1-1 | few | TRBV6-2/TRBV6-3 | -
TGTGCCAGCAGTTACCGGCTAGCGGACGCCTATGAGCAGTTCTTC | CASSYRLADAYEQFF | TRBJ2-1 | many | TRBV6-6 | TRBD2
TGTGCCAGCCGATCGGGGAGGAGGGGCAGCAATCAGCCCCAGCATTTT | CASRSGRRGSNQPQHF | TRBJ1-5 | few | TRBV6-6 | -
TGTGCCAGCAGCTTAATGGGTCCCGGAGGAGATGAGCAGTTCTTC | CASSLMGPGGDEQFF | TRBJ2-1 | many | TRBV7-3 | -
TGTGCCAGCAGGCCCAGGCGGGGGCGCACAGATACGCAGTATTTT | CASRPRRGRTDTQYF | TRBJ2-3 | - | TRBV6-5 | -
TGCAGTGCCCCCGAGGGACTGGTGAACACTGAAGCTTTCTTT | CSAPEGLVNTEAFF | TRBJ1-1 | many | TRBV20-1 | -
TGTGCCAGCAGCCAACAGGGGGCCAAAAACATTCAGTACTTC | CASSQQGAKNIQYF | TRBJ2-4 | many | TRBV5-5 | TRBD1
TGTGCCAGCAGCTTAAGGCTCCGCCCCAATGAGCAGTTCTTC | CASSLRLRPNEQFF | TRBJ2-1 | - | TRBV7-9 | -
TGTGCCAGCAGCCAAAGAGGGATCCACCCTAACACTGAAGCTTTCTTT | CASSQRGIHPNTEAFF | TRBJ1-1 | many | TRBV14 | -
TGTGCCAGCAGCTTGGCCACCGGAAAGTACGAGCAGTACTTC | CASSLATGKYEQYF | TRBJ2-7 | many | TRBV5-4 | -
TGCGCCAGCAGCCCCACGGTAGCGGGGGGCCGCACCGGGGAGCTGTTTTTT | CASSPTVAGGRTGELFF | TRBJ2-2 | many | TRBV5-1 | TRBD2
TGTGCCAGCAGTCAGGTGGCTCAGGGGTTCTACGAGCAGTACTTC | CASSQVAQGFYEQYF | TRBJ2-7 | few | TRBV5-4 | -
TGTGCCAGCAGCCTGCGGACAGGACGGGGCACTGAAGCTTTCTTT | CASSLRTGRGTEAFF | TRBJ1-1 | - | TRBV7-2 | TRBD1
TGTGCCAGCAGTGCCCCCATGTACAATGAGCAGTTCTTC | CASSAPMYNEQFF | TRBJ2-1 | - | TRBV2 | -
TGTGCCAGCAGTTACTTAGGCCGTGCTGAAGCTTTCTTT | CASSYLGRAEAFF | TRBJ1-1 | - | TRBV6-5 | -
TGTGCCAGCAGCTCGACTAGCGGGGGGGCCAATGAGCAGTTCTTC | CASSSTSGGANEQFF | TRBJ2-1 | many | TRBV5-4 | TRBD2
TGTGCCAGCAGCTCCGGGACCCTAATTTACGAGCAGTACTTC | CASSSGTLIYEQYF | TRBJ2-7 | few | TRBV13 | -
TGTGCCAGCAGTCAGACTAACACCGGGGAGCTGTTTTTT | CASSQTNTGELFF | TRBJ2-2 | few | TRBV7-6 | -
TGTGCCAGCAGCTTAGAACAGTACATTATCCCCTATGGCTACACCTTC | CASSLEQYIIPYGYTF | TRBJ1-2 | - | TRBV7-9 | -
TGCGCCAGCGCTTATGACAGGGCGGCCGAGCAGTACTTC | CASAYDRAAEQYF | TRBJ2-7 | - | TRBV5-1 | TRBD1
TGTGCCAGCAGGGGGTTGAACACCGGGGAGCTGTTTTTT | CASRGLNTGELFF | TRBJ2-2 | - | TRBV9 | -
TGTGCCAGCAGCCCACTACAGGGTATGAACACTGAAGCTTTCTTT | CASSPLQGMNTEAFF | TRBJ1-1 | many | TRBV7-6 | -
TGTGCCAGCAGTACCCGGGACAGGGGTGAGACCCAGTACTTC | CASSTRDRGETQYF | TRBJ2-5 | - | TRBV6-5 | TRBD1
TGCAGCGTTGAAGCCGGGACCAACTATGGCTACACCTTC | CSVEAGTNYGYTF | TRBJ1-2 | few | TRBV29-1 | -
TGCGCCAGCAGCCCGACAGTTGGCTATGGCTACACCTTC | CASSPTVGYGYTF | TRBJ1-2 | - | TRBV5-1 | -
TGTGCCAGCAGTCTTAGTTCAGATACGCAGTATTTT | CASSLSSDTQYF | TRBJ2-3 | few | TRBV9 | -
TGTGCCAGTAGTAACGGCTATGGCTACACCTTC | CASSNGYGYTF | TRBJ1-2 | many | TRBV19 | -
TGTGCCAGTAGTATTCAGGGGGCTGGTAATGAAAAACTGTTTTTT | CASSIQGAGNEKLFF | TRBJ1-4 | - | TRBV19 | TRBD1
TGCGCCAGCAGTGCCGGGACAGGGTCCTACGAGCAGTACTTC | CASSAGTGSYEQYF | TRBJ2-7 | many | TRBV10-1 | TRBD1
TGCGCCAGCAGCTTGTCCGGGGATAATCAGCCCCAGCATTTT | CASSLSGDNQPQHF | TRBJ1-5 | many | TRBV5-1 | -
TGTGCCATCAGTGAGACGGGACAGGGGTATGGCTACACCTTC | CAISETGQGYGYTF | TRBJ1-2 | many | TRBV10-3 | TRBD1
TGTGCCAGCAGCCAAGAAAAGTCGCAGGGAAATGGCTACACCTTC | CASSQEKSQGNGYTF | TRBJ1-2 | many | TRBV3-1 | -